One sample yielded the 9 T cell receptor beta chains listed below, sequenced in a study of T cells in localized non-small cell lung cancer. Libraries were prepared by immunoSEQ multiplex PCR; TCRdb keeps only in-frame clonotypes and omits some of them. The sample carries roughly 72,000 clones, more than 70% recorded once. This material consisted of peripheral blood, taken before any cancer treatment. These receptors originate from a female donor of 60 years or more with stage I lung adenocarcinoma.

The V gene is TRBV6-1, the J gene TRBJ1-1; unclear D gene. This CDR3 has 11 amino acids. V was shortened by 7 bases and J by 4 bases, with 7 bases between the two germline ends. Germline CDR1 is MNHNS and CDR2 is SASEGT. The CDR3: CASKAGTEAFF. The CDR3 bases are TGTGCCAGCAAGGCGGGCACTGAAGCTTTCTTT.

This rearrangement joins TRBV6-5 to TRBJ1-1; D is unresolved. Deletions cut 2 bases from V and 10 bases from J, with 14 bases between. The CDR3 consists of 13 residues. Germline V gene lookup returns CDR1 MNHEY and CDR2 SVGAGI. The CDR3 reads CASSYEDAAPAFF. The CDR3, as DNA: TGTGCCAGCAGTTACGAGGATGCGGCACCAGCTTTCTTT.

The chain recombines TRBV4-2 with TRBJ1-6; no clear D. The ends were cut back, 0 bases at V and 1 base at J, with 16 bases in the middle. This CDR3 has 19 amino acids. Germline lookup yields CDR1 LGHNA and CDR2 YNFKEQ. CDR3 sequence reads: CASSQDDPGRISYNSPLHF. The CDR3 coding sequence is TGTGCCAGCAGCCAAGACGATCCGGGGAGAATATCCTATAATTCACCCCTCCACTTT.

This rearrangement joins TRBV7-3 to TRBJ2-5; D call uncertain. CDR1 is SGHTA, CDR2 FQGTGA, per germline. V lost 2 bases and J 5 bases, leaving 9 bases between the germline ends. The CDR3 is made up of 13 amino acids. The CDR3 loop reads CASSLLSKETQYF. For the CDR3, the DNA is TGTGCCAGCAGCTTACTTAGTAAGGAGACCCAGTACTTC. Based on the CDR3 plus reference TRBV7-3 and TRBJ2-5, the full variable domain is GAGVSQTPSNKVTEKGKYVELRCDPISGHTALYWYRQSLGQGPEFLIYFQGTGAADDSGLPNDRFFAVRPEGSVSTLKIQRTERGDSAVYLCASSLLSKETQYFGPGTRLLVL.

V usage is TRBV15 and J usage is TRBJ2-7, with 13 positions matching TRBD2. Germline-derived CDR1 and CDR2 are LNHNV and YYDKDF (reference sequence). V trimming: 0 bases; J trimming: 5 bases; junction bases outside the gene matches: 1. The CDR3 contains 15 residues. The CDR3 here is CATSREGTSGNEQYF. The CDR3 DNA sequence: TGTGCCACCAGCAGAGAGGGGACTAGCGGGAACGAGCAGTACTTC. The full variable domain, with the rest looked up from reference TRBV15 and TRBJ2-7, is DAMVIQNPRYQVTQFGKPVTLSCSQTLNHNVMYWYQQKSSQAPKLLFHYYDKDFNNEADTPDNFQSRRPNTSFCFLDIRSPGLGDTAMYLCATSREGTSGNEQYFGPGTRLTVT.

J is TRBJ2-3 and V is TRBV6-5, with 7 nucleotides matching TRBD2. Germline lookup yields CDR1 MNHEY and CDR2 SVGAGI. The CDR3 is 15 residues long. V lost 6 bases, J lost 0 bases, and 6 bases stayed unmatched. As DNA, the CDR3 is TGTGCCAGCAGCTCGACTAGCTCCAGCACAGATACGCAGTATTTT. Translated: CASSSTSSSTDTQYF.

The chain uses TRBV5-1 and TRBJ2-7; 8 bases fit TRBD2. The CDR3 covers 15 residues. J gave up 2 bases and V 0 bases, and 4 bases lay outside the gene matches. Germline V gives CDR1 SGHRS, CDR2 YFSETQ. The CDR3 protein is CASSLGGGGTYEQYF. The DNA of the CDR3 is TGCGCCAGCAGCTTGGGTGGCGGGGGGACCTACGAGCAGTACTTC.

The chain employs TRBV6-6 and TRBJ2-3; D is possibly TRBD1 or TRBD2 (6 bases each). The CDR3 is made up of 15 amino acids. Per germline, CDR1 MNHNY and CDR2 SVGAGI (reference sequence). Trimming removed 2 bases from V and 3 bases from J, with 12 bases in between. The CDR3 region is CASSYLGGRTDTQYF. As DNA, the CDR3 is TGTGCCAGCAGTTACCTAGGGGGGAGAACAGATACGCAGTATTTT.

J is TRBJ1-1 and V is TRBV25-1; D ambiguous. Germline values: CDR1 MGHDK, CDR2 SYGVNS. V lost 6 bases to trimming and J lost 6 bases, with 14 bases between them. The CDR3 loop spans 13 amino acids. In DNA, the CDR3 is TGTGCCAGCAGCCCGGATGTAAGTCCTGAAGCTTTCTTT. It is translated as CASSPDVSPEAFF.